Shown below are 20 T cell receptor beta chains from a single sample sequenced in a study of blood T cell repertoires in COVID-19. Profiled with immunoSEQ multiplex PCR; TCRdb holds only in-frame clones, not every one. This sample has around 300,000 clones, with about 89% found just once. The sequenced material came from PBMCs or T cells enriched from blood (not recorded which). These receptors were collected from a woman between 18 and 30 years old who had recovered from COVID-19.

Only one count was recorded for this clone. The chain combines TRBV5-1 with TRBJ2-1; 12 bases match TRBD2. Trimming cost V 7 bases and J 4 bases; bases outside gene matches: 9. The CDR3 covers 16 residues. CDR1 and CDR2 from the germline V gene are SGHRS and YFSETQ. This CDR3 is CASGKTSGGAYNEQFF. CDR3 nucleotide sequence: TGCGCCAGCGGCAAGACTAGCGGGGGCGCTTACAATGAGCAGTTCTTC.

Concerning this clone itself: Additional DNA sequences in this sample encode the identical CDR3. This chain joins TRBV9 and TRBJ2-7; the D is unclear. The CDR3 has 13 amino acids. Germline CDR1 SGDLS, CDR2 YYNGEE. V lost 0 bases and J 2 bases, leaving 6 bases between the germline ends. This chain's CDR3 is CASSVDGTYEQYF. The CDR3, as DNA: TGTGCCAGCAGCGTAGATGGCACCTACGAGCAGTACTTC.

This clone was observed many times. The rearrangement joins TRBV19 to TRBJ1-4; TRBD1 agrees at 9 bases. V dropped 3 bases and J dropped 5; count of bases not matched to a gene: 4. Germline V gene sequence: CDR1 LNHDA, CDR2 SQIVND (reference sequence). This CDR3 region has 15 residues. In DNA, the CDR3 is TGTGCCAGTAGTATTGGGGACAGGGAAAATGAAAAACTGTTTTTT. Translation: CASSIGDRENEKLFF.

The V gene is TRBV28, the J gene TRBJ2-5; D call uncertain. This CDR3 comprises 19 residues. The V gene's germline CDR1 is MDHEN and CDR2 SYDVKM. The V and J ends lost 6 bases and 3 bases respectively, with 29 bases between them. The CDR3 is CASSQGPAFNTATKETQYF. As DNA, the CDR3 is TGTGCCAGCAGCCAAGGCCCAGCCTTCAATACGGCTACTAAAGAGACCCAGTACTTC.

This chain links TRBV2 with TRBJ1-5; D not resolved. The ends were cut back, 4 bases at V and 3 bases at J, with 7 bases in the middle. The CDR3 loop spans 13 amino acids. Per germline, CDR1 SNHLY and CDR2 FYNNEI. The CDR3: CASSAVSNQPQHF. The CDR3 DNA is TGTGCCAGCAGTGCAGTATCCAATCAGCCCCAGCATTTT. The variable domain in full, completed from reference TRBV2 and TRBJ1-5, reads EPEVTQTPSHQVTQMGQEVILRCVPISNHLYFYWYRQILGQKVEFLVSFYNNEISEKSEIFDDQFSVERPDGSNFTLKIRSTKLEDSAMYFCASSAVSNQPQHFGDGTRLSIL.

The chain uses TRBV28 and TRBJ2-7; TRBD2 aligns across 7 bases. The V segment lost 7 bases and the J segment 2 bases; nucleotides outside the gene matches: 8. In germline, CDR1 is MDHEN, CDR2 SYDVKM. This CDR3 has 14 residues. The CDR3 nucleotides read TGTGCCAGCACCTCGTTCGGGGGGACCTACGAGCAGTACTTC. Translation gives CASTSFGGTYEQYF.

This clone was counted once. The chain is built from TRBV10-3 and TRBJ2-5, with 7 bases matching TRBD1. The J segment lost 5 bases and the V segment lost 6 bases, leaving 12 bases of the junction unmatched. Germline-derived CDR1 and CDR2 are ENHRY and SYGVKD. This CDR3 contains 15 residues. The CDR3 protein is CAIREPGQPRETQYF. Written as DNA, the CDR3 is TGTGCCATCAGGGAACCGGGACAGCCTCGGGAGACCCAGTACTTC.

The chain combines TRBV5-4 with TRBJ1-1; D gene uncertain. Trimming pared 4 bases from V and 2 bases from J, leaving 12 bases between. Germline V lookup: CDR1 SGHNT, CDR2 YYREEE (reference sequence). CDR3 length: 14 amino acids. CDR3 residues: CASSLTTGNTEAFF. As DNA, the CDR3 is TGTGCCAGCAGCCTCACTACGGGAAACACTGAAGCTTTCTTT. Full variable domain (rest looked up from reference TRBV5-4 and TRBJ1-1): ETGVTQSPTHLIKTRGQQVTLRCSSQSGHNTVSWYQQALGQGPQFIFQYYREEENGRGNFPPRFSGLQFPNYSSELNVNALELDDSALYLCASSLTTGNTEAFFGQGTRLTVV.

The chain carries TRBV9 and TRBJ2-2; 7 bases map to TRBD1. The junction had 3 bases not matched to a gene; V was cut back by 1 base and J by 3 bases. CDR1 and CDR2 from the germline V gene are SGDLS and YYNGEE. The CDR3 has 15 residues. DNA of the CDR3: TGTGCCAGCAGCGTAAGGGGGCGAGACACCGGGGAGCTGTTTTTT. This codes for CASSVRGRDTGELFF.

The chain is built from TRBV7-2 and TRBJ1-2, with D maybe TRBD1 (6 bases). The CDR3 has 13 residues. Trimming stripped 5 bases from V and 8 bases from J, with 15 bases between. CDR1 and CDR2 (germline): SGHTA, FQGNSA. The CDR3 sequence is CASSTPPGDGYTF. Written as DNA, the CDR3 is TGTGCCAGCAGCACCCCTCCAGGGGACGGCTACACCTTC.

This clone was picked up a small number of times. CDR3 nucleotides: TGTGCCAGCAGGGTGCCCGGGACACCGAACAATGAGCAGTTCTTC. Translated, it gives CASRVPGTPNNEQFF. The chain is built from TRBV28 and TRBJ2-1, with D tentatively TRBD1 (6 bases). V lost 6 bases to trimming and J lost 5 bases, with 17 bases between them. This CDR3 contains 15 residues. Germline CDR1 MDHEN, CDR2 SYDVKM.

This chain joins TRBV5-4 and TRBJ2-7; TRBD2 matches 7 bases. The CDR3 has 11 residues. CDR1 SGHNT and CDR2 YYREEE come from the germline V gene (reference sequence). V dropped 3 bases and J dropped 6; count of bases not matched to a gene: 0. CDR3 amino acids: CASSWGGEQYF. CDR3 in DNA: TGTGCCAGCAGCTGGGGGGGCGAGCAGTACTTC.

V is TRBV11-2 and J is TRBJ1-5; no definite D call. V lost 4 bases to trimming and J lost 3 bases, with 7 bases between them. This CDR3 has 13 residues. Germline values: CDR1 SGHAT, CDR2 FQNNGV. As DNA, the CDR3 is TGTGCCAGCAGCTCACTTTACAATCAGCCCCAGCATTTT. Translation gives CASSSLYNQPQHF. Full variable domain (remainder filled in from reference TRBV11-2 and TRBJ1-5): EAGVAQSPRYKIIEKRQSVAFWCNPISGHATLYWYQQILGQGPKLLIQFQNNGVVDDSQLPKDRFSAERLKGVDSTLKIQPAKLEDSAVYLCASSSLYNQPQHFGDGTRLSIL.

V gene TRBV5-3 combines with J gene TRBJ1-2, with D uncertain. TRBV5-3 is reported as an ORF; its role is uncertain. With 0 bases removed from V and 2 bases from J, the gap between germline ends came to 8 bases. The CDR3 covers 14 residues. In nucleotides, the CDR3 is TGTGCCAGAAGCTTGGCAGGAGGGAACTATGGCTACACCTTC. Its translation: CARSLAGGNYGYTF.

The chain recombines TRBV27 with TRBJ1-5; D remains ambiguous. The CDR3 is 16 residues long. The germline V gene has CDR1 MNHEY and CDR2 SMNVEV (reference sequence). The V end was cut by 2 bases, the J end by 2 bases, with 13 bases between. For the CDR3, the DNA is TGTGCCAGCAGTTTAAGTTCCCAGGCCGGCAATCAGCCCCAGCATTTT. It translates to CASSLSSQAGNQPQHF.

This chain joins TRBV11-2 and TRBJ2-1; TRBD2 might be the D (6 bases). The V gene lost 2 bases and the J gene lost 2 bases, with 10 bases spanning the gap. Germline V lookup: CDR1 SGHAT, CDR2 FQNNGV. The CDR3 has 15 amino acids. This CDR3 reads CASSLQAGPYNEQFF. CDR3 nucleotide sequence: TGTGCCAGCAGCTTACAGGCGGGGCCCTACAATGAGCAGTTCTTC.

The J gene is TRBJ2-3, the V gene TRBV6-5, with TRBD2 matching over 7 bases. The CDR3 covers 14 residues. Per germline, CDR1 MNHEY and CDR2 SVGAGI. Trimming removed 7 bases from V and 2 bases from J; junction bases left unmatched: 6. CDR3 in DNA: TGTGCCAGCATGACGGGGGGATTCACAGATACGCAGTATTTT. This sequence encodes CASMTGGFTDTQYF.

The V call is TRBV28, the J call TRBJ1-5, with D possibly TRBD1 on 6 matching bases. There are 16 residues in the CDR3. Germline V lookup: CDR1 MDHEN, CDR2 SYDVKM. Trimming took off 5 bases at V and 7 bases at J, with 21 bases between the two ends. The CDR3 loop reads CASSPRGRGMRQPQHF. CDR3 bases: TGTGCCAGCAGTCCACGTGGGAGGGGGATGAGACAGCCCCAGCATTTT. Full variable domain (remainder filled in from reference TRBV28 and TRBJ1-5): DVKVTQSSRYLVKRTGEKVFLECVQDMDHENMFWYRQDPGLGLRLIYFSYDVKMKEKGDIPEGYSVSREKKERFSLILESASTNQTSMYLCASSPRGRGMRQPQHFGDGTRLSIL.

V gene TRBV28 combines with J gene TRBJ2-3; no clear D. This CDR3 contains 14 residues. V was trimmed by 6 bases and J by 0 bases, leaving 10 bases between them. The germline V gene encodes CDR1 MDHEN and CDR2 SYDVKM. CDR3 residues: CASSYSASTDTQYF. Here the CDR3 DNA reads TGTGCCAGCAGCTACAGTGCTAGCACAGATACGCAGTATTTT.

V is TRBV30 and J is TRBJ2-5; perhaps TRBD1 as D (8 bases). The germline gives CDR1 GTSNPN, CDR2 SVGIG (reference sequence). Deletions cut 7 bases from V and 5 bases from J, with 14 bases between. This CDR3 comprises 12 residues. In DNA, the CDR3 is TGTGCCTTCGGACAGGGAGGGGAGACCCAGTACTTC. As protein: CAFGQGGETQYF.